The rows below give T cell receptor beta chains drawn from one sample of a study of T cell repertoires in cytomegalovirus infection. MiXCR was run by TCRdb on the reads, yielding one entry per CDR3 protein. The sample contains roughly 990,000 distinct CDR3 sequences, roughly 30% of which appear only once. For these TCRs, the target antigens are not known. The sequencing here drew on cultured CD8+ T cells from PBMCs, taken from culture after CMV antigen stimulation. These receptors all come from a human donor in good health (CMV status not recorded). Some clones in this sample may be carry-over from other donors' samples. CDR3s include the opening cysteine and the closing phenylalanine or tryptophan. The D gene is left open where the match is weak. The size entry is marked missing in some rows and otherwise reads once, few, many or a size class.

size	V	length	J	D	DNA	CDR3
few	TRBV6-6	20	TRBJ2-1	NA	TGTGCCAGCAGTTACTTAAACCCTCTTACTAGAGAGTTATCCTACAATGAGCAGTTCTTC	CASSYLNPLTRELSYNEQFF
NA	TRBV14	18	TRBJ2-1	TRBD1	TGTGCCAGCAGCCACCCCAGGGCCACAGGGGGCCCCTACAATGAGCAGTTCTTC	CASSHPRATGGPYNEQFF
NA	TRBV9	13	TRBJ2-7	NA	TGTGCCAGCAGCGTAGGAAGCTCCTACGAGCAGTACTTC	CASSVGSSYEQYF
NA	TRBV9	14	TRBJ1-4	NA	TGTGCCAGCAGCGTAGATGTGTCTAATGAAAAACTGTTTTTT	CASSVDVSNEKLFF
NA	TRBV20-1	15	TRBJ1-5	TRBD1	TGCAGTGCTAGAGATGGGGACAGGGGCGACCAGCCCCAGCATTTT	CSARDGDRGDQPQHF
NA	TRBV6-1	16	TRBJ2-4	NA	TGTGCCAGCAGTGAGTGGGGACCCCTAGCCAAAAACATTCAGTACTTC	CASSEWGPLAKNIQYF
few	TRBV27	16	TRBJ2-7	NA	TGTGCCAGCAGTGGAACAGGGGAGGGGACCCCCTACGAGCAGTACTTC	CASSGTGEGTPYEQYF
few	TRBV27	13	TRBJ2-1	NA	TGTGCCACCTCGCCGGGGGTACACAATGAGCAGTTCTTC	CATSPGVHNEQFF
few	TRBV7-6	15	TRBJ1-1	NA	TGTGCCAGCAGCCCGACGGGGGGAAAGGACACTGAAGCTTTCTTT	CASSPTGGKDTEAFF
NA	TRBV4-3	16	TRBJ1-1	TRBD1	TGCGCCAGCAGCCAAGATGCACAGGGGGCCTTCACTGAAGCTTTCTTT	CASSQDAQGAFTEAFF
few	TRBV9	16	TRBJ2-3	TRBD2	TGTGCCAGCAGCGTAGAGGTGCGGGGGAGCCCAAAGACGCAGTATTTT	CASSVEVRGSPKTQYF
once	TRBV7-6	14	TRBJ1-1	TRBD1	TGTGTCAGCAGGCCTCCAGGGGGTAGTACTGAAGCTTTCTTT	CVSRPPGGSTEAFF
NA	TRBV27	15	TRBJ1-1	NA	TGTGCCAGCAGTTTATCGCAGATACCGAACACTGAAGCTTTCTTT	CASSLSQIPNTEAFF
many	TRBV7-2	15	TRBJ1-4	NA	TGTGCCAGCAGCATCGACACTGCAACTAATGAAAAACTGTTTTTT	CASSIDTATNEKLFF
few	TRBV11-2	14	TRBJ2-7	NA	TGTGCCAGCAGCCCCGGGGTGAACACCTACGAGCAGTACTTC	CASSPGVNTYEQYF
NA	TRBV7-9	12	TRBJ1-5	NA	TGTGTCAGCAGCCCTCAAAATCAGCCCCAGCATTTT	CVSSPQNQPQHF
NA	TRBV7-9	16	TRBJ1-6	NA	TGTGCCAGCAGCTCCCGCGGATGGGGGCGGAATTCACCCCTCCACTTT	CASSSRGWGRNSPLHF
NA	TRBV7-9	13	TRBJ2-7	NA	TGTGCCAGCAGCTTAGGTAGCTCCCACGAGCAGTACTTC	CASSLGSSHEQYF
NA	TRBV12-3/TRBV12-4	14	TRBJ2-5	NA	TGTGCCAGCAGTCTCCCCGGGGGATTGGAGACCCAGTACTTC	CASSLPGGLETQYF
NA	TRBV24-1	16	TRBJ2-3	NA	TGTGCCACCAGTGATTTCCCTGCTAGCAGTGGGGATACGCAGTATTTT	CATSDFPASSGDTQYF
many	TRBV7-2	16	TRBJ2-1	TRBD2	TGTGCCAGCAGCTTATGGGGACTACCGGACTACAATGAGCAGTTCTTC	CASSLWGLPDYNEQFF
NA	TRBV5-6	17	TRBJ1-1	NA	TGTGCCAGCAGTGGGGTCTCTATGCTCCGAGGGAACACTGAAGCTTTCTTT	CASSGVSMLRGNTEAFF
few	TRBV6-5	15	TRBJ1-2	NA	TGTGCCAGCAGTTACTCGCCAGGATCGAACTATGGCTACACCTTC	CASSYSPGSNYGYTF
many	TRBV7-2	15	TRBJ1-5	NA	TGTGCCAGCAGCTTAGGGAGCGGTTCGGGTCAGCCCCAGCATTTT	CASSLGSGSGQPQHF
NA	TRBV6-1	17	TRBJ2-1	TRBD2	TGTGCCAGCAGTCCAGCGTTCAGCGGGGTCTCCTACAATGAGCAGTTCTTC	CASSPAFSGVSYNEQFF
few	TRBV7-2	16	TRBJ2-4	NA	TGTGCCAGCAGCCTACGGGGAAGTAAAGCCAAAAACATTCAGTACTTC	CASSLRGSKAKNIQYF
few	TRBV4-3	17	TRBJ2-2	NA	TGCGCCAGCAGCCAAGATAATTGGGGCAGGAACACCGGGGAGCTGTTTTTT	CASSQDNWGRNTGELFF
few	TRBV10-3	12	TRBJ1-2	NA	TGTGCCATCGAGGACAGTAGCTATGGCTACACCTTC	CAIEDSSYGYTF
NA	TRBV7-9	20	TRBJ2-2	NA	TGTGCCAGCAGCTTAGCCGGGGGGCCGTGGTCCCTCGCGAACACCGGGGAGCTGTTTTTT	CASSLAGGPWSLANTGELFF
NA	TRBV6-1	20	TRBJ2-7	TRBD2	TGTGCCAGCAGTGCAACCGTTCCGGGACTAGCGGGTCCTAAGGGCTACGAGCAGTACTTC	CASSATVPGLAGPKGYEQYF
few	TRBV29-1	14	TRBJ1-2	TRBD1	TGCAGCGTTGGAACGACAGGGCCCAACTATGGCTACACCTTC	CSVGTTGPNYGYTF
many	TRBV7-2	15	TRBJ2-7	NA	TGTGCCAGCAGCTTAGTTCGGCGACACCAATACGAGCAGTACTTC	CASSLVRRHQYEQYF
few	TRBV19	13	TRBJ2-2	NA	TGTGCCATATCTTGGGGGGCCACCGGGGAGCTGTTTTTT	CAISWGATGELFF
NA	TRBV10-3	18	TRBJ2-1	TRBD2	TGTGCCATCAGTTCTCAATTCATTAGCGGGGGGCCGGGCAATGAGCAGTTCTTT	CAISSQFISGGPGNEQFF
few	TRBV6-1	16	TRBJ1-1	NA	TGTGCCAGCAGTTATACGCGGGAATGGGGTGACACTGAAGCTTTCTTT	CASSYTREWGDTEAFF
NA	TRBV7-6	18	TRBJ2-4	TRBD2	TGTGCCAGCAGCCCTGGGCGGGGACCGGGGGGAGCCAAAAACATTCAGTACTTC	CASSPGRGPGGAKNIQYF
NA	TRBV28	14	TRBJ1-4	NA	TGTGCCAGCAGTTTACGGAGCTCTAATGAAAAACTGTTTTTT	CASSLRSSNEKLFF
few	TRBV27	16	TRBJ1-5	NA	TGTGCCAGCAGTTCCCCGGGACAAATGGGACTTCAGCCCCAGCATTTT	CASSSPGQMGLQPQHF
NA	TRBV20-1	13	TRBJ1-1	TRBD1	TGCAGTGCTAGGGACAGGGGTACCACTGAAGCTTTCTTT	CSARDRGTTEAFF
few	TRBV7-9	14	TRBJ1-4	NA	TGTGCCAGCAGCTCCGGGCCGGGGGAGGAAAAACTGTTTTTT	CASSSGPGEEKLFF
NA	TRBV27	15	TRBJ2-1	TRBD2	TGTGCCAGCAGTTTATCAACTAGCGGGGGGACAGAGCAGTTCTTC	CASSLSTSGGTEQFF
NA	TRBV11-2	14	TRBJ1-1	TRBD1	TGTGCCAGCAGCACTCGGACAGGGAGTCCTGAAGCTTTCTTT	CASSTRTGSPEAFF
NA	TRBV6-1	15	TRBJ2-3	TRBD2	TGTGCCAGCAGTATTAAGCGGGGCAGCACAGATACGCAGTATTTT	CASSIKRGSTDTQYF
few	TRBV19	16	TRBJ2-1	NA	TGTGCCAGTATGAGGGGCCCCAATTTCTCCTACAATGAGCAGTTCTTC	CASMRGPNFSYNEQFF
NA	TRBV7-3	17	TRBJ2-1	NA	TGTGCCAGCAGCTACACTGCAGGGGATCGCTCCTACAATGAGCAGTTCTTC	CASSYTAGDRSYNEQFF
NA	TRBV7-6	17	TRBJ1-4	NA	TGTGCCAGCAGCCAAGAAATTACAGGAGGAGGTGATGAAAAACTGCTTTTT	CASSQEITGGGDEKLLF
many	TRBV7-2	14	TRBJ2-1	TRBD1	TGTGCCAGCAGCCTGGGACAGGGCGACAATGAGCAGTTCTTC	CASSLGQGDNEQFF
NA	TRBV4-2	12	TRBJ2-1	NA	TGTGCCAGCAGCCAAGATAAAAATGAGCAGTTCTTC	CASSQDKNEQFF
NA	TRBV4-1	14	TRBJ2-7	NA	TGCGCCAGCAGCCAAGGAAAGGGGGATTACGAGCAGTACTTC	CASSQGKGDYEQYF
NA	TRBV27	15	TRBJ1-2	TRBD1	TGTGCCAGCAGTGCCCGGACAGGGGAATACTGTGGCTACACCTTC	CASSARTGEYCGYTF